This TCR beta chain came from a study of cytomegalovirus exposure and HLA in healthy donors. On this clone itself: Its target is not known.

Germline-derived CDR1 and CDR2 are GTSNPN and SVGIG (reference sequence). Trimming shortened V by 7 bases and J by 2 bases, and 22 bases separated the two germline ends. The CDR3 extends over 16 amino acids. Both 60 Vbeta primers and 13 Jbeta primers went into the PCR. Under the authors' procedure: The authors later counted tens of millions of unique TCR beta chains, approximately 10 million of them shared. Assay used: immunoSEQ multiplex PCR; TCRdb lists only in-frame clones, some missing. V and J calls and clone size are those listed in that table; D and trimming were worked out from the DNA. The repertoire holds over 80,000 clones, with roughly 74% as singletons. Study-wide points: An assumption of roughly uniform sequencing depth across donors underlay the presence/absence analyses. Among TCR beta chains, those listed as cytomegalovirus-associated numbered some 160. Compared with the roughly 700-donor mean, an Asian-associated ancestry cluster reportedly had fewer N-insertions, according to a later analysis.

The sample was PBMCs. This receptor was obtained from a woman aged 70-85 years in good health and CMV-seropositive. The gene calls are TRBV30 and TRBJ2-3; perhaps TRBD2 as D (6 bases). The CDR3 nucleotides read TGTGCCTACCGTGGCGGGGTATGGCAAAACACAGATACGCAGTATTTT. It is translated as CAYRGGVWQNTDTQYF. Variable domain in full (rest from reference TRBV30 and TRBJ2-3): SQTIHQWPATLVQPVGSPLSLECTVEGTSNPNLYWYRQAAGRGLQLLFYSVGIGQISSEVPQNLSASRPQDRQFILSSKKLLLSDSGFYLCAYRGGVWQNTDTQYFGPGTRLTVL.